This record covers a single TCR beta chain. cDNA synthesis used a TRAV/TRBV-specific primer set for both chains. With a V-primer adapter and a constant-region primer, TCRs were amplified for roughly 18 PCR cycles. Via MiXCR, TCRdb re-called the reads, giving one row per CDR3 protein. The sample consists of 11,000 to 15,000 distinct CDR3 sequences, about 74% of them appearing once. Germline-derived CDR1 and CDR2 are SGHDT and YYEEEE. The V gene end was trimmed by 2 bases and the J gene end by 3 bases; junction bases not matched to a gene: 14. The CDR3 covers 18 residues. The record originates from a study of low-dose radiotherapy and immunotherapy resistance in tumors. Study-level background: Oral aspirin 300 mg was taken by patients daily for four cycles from cycle 1 day 1.

Patients deemed eligible presented with advanced solid tumors lacking tumor-infiltrating lymphocytes. The chain uses TRBV5-6 and TRBJ2-1, with 7 bases lining up with TRBD2. The source is a human donor with advanced metastatic prostate, ovarian, gallbladder or colorectal cancer (not recorded which). This table probably holds off-target reads from a library built for another chain. This CDR3 reads CASSFKWVAGAIYNEQFF. Here the CDR3 DNA reads TGTGCCAGCAGCTTTAAGTGGGTAGCGGGCGCCATCTACAATGAGCAGTTCTTC.